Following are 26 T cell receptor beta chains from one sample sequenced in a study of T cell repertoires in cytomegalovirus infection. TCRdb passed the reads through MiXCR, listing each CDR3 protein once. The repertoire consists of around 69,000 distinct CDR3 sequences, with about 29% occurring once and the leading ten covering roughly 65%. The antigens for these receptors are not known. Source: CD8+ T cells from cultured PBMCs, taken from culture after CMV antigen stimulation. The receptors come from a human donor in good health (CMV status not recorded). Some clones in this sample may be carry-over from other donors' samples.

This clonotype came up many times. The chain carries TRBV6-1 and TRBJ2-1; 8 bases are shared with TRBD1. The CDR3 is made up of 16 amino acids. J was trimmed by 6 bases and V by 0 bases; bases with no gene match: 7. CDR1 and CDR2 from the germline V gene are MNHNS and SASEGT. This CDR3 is CASSEAPRGLGNEQFF. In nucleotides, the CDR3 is TGTGCCAGCAGTGAAGCGCCCAGGGGGCTTGGCAATGAGCAGTTCTTC.

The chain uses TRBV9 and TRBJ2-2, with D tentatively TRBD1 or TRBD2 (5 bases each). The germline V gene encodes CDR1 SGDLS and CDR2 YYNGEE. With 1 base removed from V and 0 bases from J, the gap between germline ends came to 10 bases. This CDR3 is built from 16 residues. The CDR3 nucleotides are TGTGCCAGCAGCGTATACGGGACCGCGAACACCGGGGAGCTGTTTTTT. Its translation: CASSVYGTANTGELFF.

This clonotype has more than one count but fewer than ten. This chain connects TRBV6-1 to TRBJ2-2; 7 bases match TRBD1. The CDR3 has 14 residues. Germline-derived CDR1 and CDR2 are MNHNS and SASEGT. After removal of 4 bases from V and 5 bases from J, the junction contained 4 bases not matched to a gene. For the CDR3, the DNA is TGTGCCAGCAGTGCCACAGGGGTTACCGGGGAGCTGTTTTTT. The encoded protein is CASSATGVTGELFF.

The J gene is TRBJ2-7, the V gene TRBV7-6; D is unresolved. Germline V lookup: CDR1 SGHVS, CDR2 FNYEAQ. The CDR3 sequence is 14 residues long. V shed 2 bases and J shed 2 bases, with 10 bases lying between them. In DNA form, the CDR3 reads TGTGCCAGCAGCTTATTCGACGCTCCCTACGAGCAGTACTTC. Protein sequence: CASSLFDAPYEQYF.

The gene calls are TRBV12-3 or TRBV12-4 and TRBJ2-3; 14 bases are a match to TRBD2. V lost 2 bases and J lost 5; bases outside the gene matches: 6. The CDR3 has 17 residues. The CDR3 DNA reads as TGTGCCAGCAGTTTATTTGGACTAGCGGGAGGCGTAGATACGCAGTATTTT. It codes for CASSLFGLAGGVDTQYF.

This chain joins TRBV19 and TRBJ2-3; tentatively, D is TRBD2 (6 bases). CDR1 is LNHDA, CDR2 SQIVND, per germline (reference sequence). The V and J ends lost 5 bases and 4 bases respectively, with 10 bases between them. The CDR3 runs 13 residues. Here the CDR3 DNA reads TGTGCCAGTAGTGTAGGGGAGGCAGATACGCAGTATTTT. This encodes CASSVGEADTQYF. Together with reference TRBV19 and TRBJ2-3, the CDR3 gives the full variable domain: DGGITQSPKYLFRKEGQNVTLSCEQNLNHDAMYWYRQDPGQGLRLIYYSQIVNDFQKGDIAEGYSVSREKKESFPLTVTSAQKNPTAFYLCASSVGEADTQYFGPGTRLTVL.

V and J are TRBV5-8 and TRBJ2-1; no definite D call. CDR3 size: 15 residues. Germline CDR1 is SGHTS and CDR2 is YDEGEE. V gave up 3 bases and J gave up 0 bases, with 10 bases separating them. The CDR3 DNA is TGTGCCAGCAGCTGGATCGTGAGCTCCTACAATGAGCAGTTCTTC. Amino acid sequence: CASSWIVSSYNEQFF.

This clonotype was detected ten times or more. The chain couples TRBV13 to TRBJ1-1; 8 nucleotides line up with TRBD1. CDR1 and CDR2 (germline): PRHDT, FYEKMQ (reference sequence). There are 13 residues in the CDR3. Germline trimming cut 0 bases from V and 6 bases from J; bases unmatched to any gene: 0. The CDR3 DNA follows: TGTGCCAGCAGCTTAGGACAGGGGGCTGAAGCTTTCTTT. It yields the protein CASSLGQGAEAFF. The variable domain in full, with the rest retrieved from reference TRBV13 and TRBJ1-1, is AAGVIQSPRHLIKEKRETATLKCYPIPRHDTVYWYQQGPGQDPQFLISFYEKMQSDKGSIPDRFSAQQFSDYHSELNMSSLELGDSALYFCASSLGQGAEAFFGQGTRLTVV.

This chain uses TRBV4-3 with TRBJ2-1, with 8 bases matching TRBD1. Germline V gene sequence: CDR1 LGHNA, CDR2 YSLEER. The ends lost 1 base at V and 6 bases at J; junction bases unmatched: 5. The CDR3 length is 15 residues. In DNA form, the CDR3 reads TGCGCCAGCAGCCAAGTAGATACAGGGGGCAATGAGCAGTTCTTC. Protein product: CASSQVDTGGNEQFF.

CDR3: CASSYYTGGGQETQYF. The CDR3 nucleotides are TGTGCCAGCAGCTATTATACAGGGGGAGGGCAAGAGACCCAGTACTTC. The rearrangement links TRBV11-2 to TRBJ2-5, with D possibly TRBD1 on 8 matching bases. The germline gives CDR1 SGHAT, CDR2 FQNNGV. The CDR3 runs to 16 residues. The V end lost 4 bases, the J end lost 2 bases, and 17 bases lay between the germline ends. Together with reference TRBV11-2 and TRBJ2-5, the CDR3 gives the full variable domain: EAGVAQSPRYKIIEKRQSVAFWCNPISGHATLYWYQQILGQGPKLLIQFQNNGVVDDSQLPKDRFSAERLKGVDSTLKIQPAKLEDSAVYLCASSYYTGGGQETQYFGPGTRLLVL.

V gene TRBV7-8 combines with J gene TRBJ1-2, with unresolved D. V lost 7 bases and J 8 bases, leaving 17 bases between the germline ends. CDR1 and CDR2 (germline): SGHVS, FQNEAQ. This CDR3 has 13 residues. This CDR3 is CASKPGDEEGYTF. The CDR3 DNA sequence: TGTGCCAGCAAGCCCGGGGATGAGGAAGGCTACACCTTC.

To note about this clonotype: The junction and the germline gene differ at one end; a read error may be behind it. CDR3 nucleotides: TGTGCTAGCAGCTCGACCACGAGCTCCTACAATGAGCAGTTCTTC. Protein product: CASSSTTSSYNEQFF. The chain joins TRBV7-7 to TRBJ2-1; D gene uncertain. There are 15 residues in the CDR3. The germline gives CDR1 SSHAT, CDR2 FNYEAQ (reference sequence).

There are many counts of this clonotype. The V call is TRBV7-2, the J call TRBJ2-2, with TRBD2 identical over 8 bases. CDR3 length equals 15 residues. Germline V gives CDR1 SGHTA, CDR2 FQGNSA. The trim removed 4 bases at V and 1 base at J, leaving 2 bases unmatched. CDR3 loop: CASSSAGVNTGELFF. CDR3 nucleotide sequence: TGTGCCAGCAGCTCAGCGGGGGTGAACACCGGGGAGCTGTTTTTT. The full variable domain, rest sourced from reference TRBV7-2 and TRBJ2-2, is GAGVSQSPSNKVTEKGKDVELRCDPISGHTALYWYRQSLGQGLEFLIYFQGNSAPDKSGLPSDRFSAERTGGSVSTLTIQRTQQEDSAVYLCASSSAGVNTGELFFGEGSRLTVL.

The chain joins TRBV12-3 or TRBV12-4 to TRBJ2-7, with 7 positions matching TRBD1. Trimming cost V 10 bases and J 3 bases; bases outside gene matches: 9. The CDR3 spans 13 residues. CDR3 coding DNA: TGTGCCATCACACGCCGGACAGGCTACGAGCAGTACTTC. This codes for CAITRRTGYEQYF.

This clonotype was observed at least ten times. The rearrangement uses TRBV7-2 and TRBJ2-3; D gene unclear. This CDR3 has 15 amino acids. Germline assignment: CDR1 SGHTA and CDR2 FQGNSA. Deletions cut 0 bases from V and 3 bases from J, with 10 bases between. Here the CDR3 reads CASSLAFQITDTQYF. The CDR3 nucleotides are TGTGCCAGCAGCTTAGCGTTCCAAATAACAGATACGCAGTATTTT.

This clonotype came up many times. The DNA for the CDR3 is TGTGCCAGCACCACAGGGGCGGATACGCAGTATTTT. Its protein product is CASTTGADTQYF. The chain has TRBV28 and TRBJ2-3; 7 positions agree with TRBD1. The J segment lost 6 bases and the V segment lost 7 bases, leaving 4 bases of the junction unmatched. From germline, CDR1 is MDHEN and CDR2 SYDVKM. The CDR3 has 12 residues.

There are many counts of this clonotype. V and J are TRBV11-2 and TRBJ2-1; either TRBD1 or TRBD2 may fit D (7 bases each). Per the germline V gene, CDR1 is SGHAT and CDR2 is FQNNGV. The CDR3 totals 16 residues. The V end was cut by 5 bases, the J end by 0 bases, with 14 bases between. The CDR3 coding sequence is TGTGCCAGCAGCCCAGGGGGGGCTTTCTCCTACAATGAGCAGTTCTTC. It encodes CASSPGGAFSYNEQFF.

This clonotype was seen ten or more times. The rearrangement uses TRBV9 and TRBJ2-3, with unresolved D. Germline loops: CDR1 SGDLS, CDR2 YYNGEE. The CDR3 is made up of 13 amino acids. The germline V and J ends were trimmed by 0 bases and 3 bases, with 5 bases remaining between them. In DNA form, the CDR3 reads TGTGCCAGCAGCGTAGGAGGAACAGATACGCAGTATTTT. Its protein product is CASSVGGTDTQYF.

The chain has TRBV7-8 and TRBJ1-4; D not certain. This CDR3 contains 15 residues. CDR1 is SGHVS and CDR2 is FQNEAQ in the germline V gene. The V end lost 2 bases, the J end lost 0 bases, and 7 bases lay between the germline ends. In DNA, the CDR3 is TGTGCCAGCAGCTTAAGCCTTGCAACTAATGAAAAACTGTTTTTT. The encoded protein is CASSLSLATNEKLFF. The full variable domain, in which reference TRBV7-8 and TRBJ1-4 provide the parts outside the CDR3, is GAGVSQSPRYKVAKRGQDVALRCDPISGHVSLFWYQQALGQGPEFLTYFQNEAQLDKSGLPSDRFFAERPEGSVSTLKIQRTQQEDSAVYLCASSLSLATNEKLFFGSGTQLSVL.

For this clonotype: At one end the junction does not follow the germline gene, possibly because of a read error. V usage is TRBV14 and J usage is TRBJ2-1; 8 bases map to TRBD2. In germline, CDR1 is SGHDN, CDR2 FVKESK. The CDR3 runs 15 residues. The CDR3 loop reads CANSLAGTRYNEQFF. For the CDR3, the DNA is TGTGCCAACAGCCTCGCCGGGACTAGATACAATGAGCAGTTCTTC.

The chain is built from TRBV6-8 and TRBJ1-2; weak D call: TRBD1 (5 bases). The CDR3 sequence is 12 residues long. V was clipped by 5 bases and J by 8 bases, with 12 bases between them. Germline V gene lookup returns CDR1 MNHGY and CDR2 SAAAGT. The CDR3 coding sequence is TGTGCCAGCAGTCCCGGGGGACTCGGCTACACCTTC. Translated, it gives CASSPGGLGYTF.

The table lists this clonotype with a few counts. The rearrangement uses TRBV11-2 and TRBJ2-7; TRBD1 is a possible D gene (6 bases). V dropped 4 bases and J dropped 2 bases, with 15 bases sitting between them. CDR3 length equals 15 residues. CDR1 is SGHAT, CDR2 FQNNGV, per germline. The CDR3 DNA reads TGTGCCAGCAGCTCGCAGGGGTCACCTACCTACGAGCAGTACTTC. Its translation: CASSSQGSPTYEQYF. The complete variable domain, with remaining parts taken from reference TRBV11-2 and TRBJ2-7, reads EAGVAQSPRYKIIEKRQSVAFWCNPISGHATLYWYQQILGQGPKLLIQFQNNGVVDDSQLPKDRFSAERLKGVDSTLKIQPAKLEDSAVYLCASSSQGSPTYEQYFGPGTRLTVT.

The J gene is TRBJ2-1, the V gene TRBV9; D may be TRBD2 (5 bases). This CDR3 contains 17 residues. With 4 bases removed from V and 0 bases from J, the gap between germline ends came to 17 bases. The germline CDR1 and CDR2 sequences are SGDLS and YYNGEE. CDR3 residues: CASSIRGRASSYNEQFF. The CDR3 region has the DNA TGTGCCAGCAGCATCCGTGGGCGGGCGAGCTCCTACAATGAGCAGTTCTTC.

The CDR3 DNA follows: TGTGCCAGCAGTTTAGGGGCAGGGCCCTACGAGCAGTACTTC. Translation: CASSLGAGPYEQYF. The gene calls are TRBV27 and TRBJ2-7, with D possibly TRBD1 on 5 matching bases. CDR1 is MNHEY, CDR2 SMNVEV, per germline (reference sequence). This CDR3 comprises 14 residues. The V and J ends lost 2 bases and 2 bases respectively, with 10 bases between them.

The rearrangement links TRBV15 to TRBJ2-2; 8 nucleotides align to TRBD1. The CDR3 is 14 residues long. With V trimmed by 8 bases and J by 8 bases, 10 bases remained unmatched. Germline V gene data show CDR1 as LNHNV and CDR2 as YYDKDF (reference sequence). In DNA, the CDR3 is TGTGCCACCGAGGGGGCAGGGGGCTCGGGGGAGCTGTTTTTT. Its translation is CATEGAGGSGELFF. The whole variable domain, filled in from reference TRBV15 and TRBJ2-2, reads DAMVIQNPRYQVTQFGKPVTLSCSQTLNHNVMYWYQQKSSQAPKLLFHYYDKDFNNEADTPDNFQSRRPNTSFCFLDIRSPGLGDTAMYLCATEGAGGSGELFFGEGSRLTVL.

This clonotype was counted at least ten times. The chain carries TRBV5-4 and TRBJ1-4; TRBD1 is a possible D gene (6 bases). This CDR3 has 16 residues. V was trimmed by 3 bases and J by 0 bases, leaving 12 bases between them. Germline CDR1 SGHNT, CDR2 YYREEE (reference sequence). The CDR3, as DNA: TGTGCCAGCAGCTCGGGACAACATGCAACTAATGAAAAACTGTTTTTT. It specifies CASSSGQHATNEKLFF. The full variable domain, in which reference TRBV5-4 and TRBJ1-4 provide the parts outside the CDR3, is ETGVTQSPTHLIKTRGQQVTLRCSSQSGHNTVSWYQQALGQGPQFIFQYYREEENGRGNFPPRFSGLQFPNYSSELNVNALELDDSALYLCASSSGQHATNEKLFFGSGTQLSVL.